These 32 T cell receptor beta chains were sequenced from one sample in a study of cytomegalovirus exposure and HLA in healthy donors. The PCR had 60 Vbeta and 13 Jbeta primers. Sequencing used immunoSEQ multiplex PCR; TCRdb keeps in-frame clones, though not all of them. This sample yields about 120,000 clones, of which over 60% are seen a single time; 8.2% belongs to the top ten. What was sequenced was PBMCs. These receptors came from a middle-aged woman in good health and CMV-seropositive.

This clone was detected only a few times. The chain combines TRBV15 with TRBJ1-6, with 8 bases lining up with TRBD1. The V gene's germline CDR1 is LNHNV and CDR2 YYDKDF (reference sequence). V was pared by 2 bases and J by 9 bases, with 3 bases of the junction left unmatched. The CDR3 runs 14 residues. The CDR3, as DNA: TGTGCCACCAGCAGACAGGGGGCAGGTTCACCCCTCCACTTT. As protein: CATSRQGAGSPLHF. The full variable domain, with the rest looked up from reference TRBV15 and TRBJ1-6, is DAMVIQNPRYQVTQFGKPVTLSCSQTLNHNVMYWYQQKSSQAPKLLFHYYDKDFNNEADTPDNFQSRRPNTSFCFLDIRSPGLGDTAMYLCATSRQGAGSPLHFGNGTRLTVT.

The chain joins TRBV2 to TRBJ2-1, with 9 bases identical to TRBD2. The CDR3 spans 14 residues. The germline V gene encodes CDR1 SNHLY and CDR2 FYNNEI. Trimming took 4 bases from V and 10 from J; bases not matched to a gene: 8. CDR3 DNA: TGTGCCAGCAGTGGCGGGGGGGAGTATAGCGAGCAGTTCTTC. Amino acid sequence: CASSGGGEYSEQFF.

This clone was seen a handful of times. The CDR3 region is CASSPSNTGELFF. In DNA form, the CDR3 reads TGTGCCAGCAGCCCTAGTAACACCGGGGAGCTGTTTTTT. V usage is TRBV9 and J usage is TRBJ2-2; the D is unclear. CDR1 SGDLS and CDR2 YYNGEE come from the germline V gene. V gave up 4 bases and J gave up 2 bases, with 6 bases separating them. The CDR3 has 13 residues.

The chain uses TRBV7-3 and TRBJ2-3, with a weak D call TRBD2 (6 bases). V was shortened by 5 bases and J by 2 bases, with 14 bases between the two germline ends. Germline V gene sequence: CDR1 SGHTA, CDR2 FQGTGA. The CDR3 runs 15 residues. For the CDR3, the DNA is TGTGCCAGCAGCCGTCTCGGGGGATTCACAGATACGCAGTATTTT. Protein: CASSRLGGFTDTQYF. The complete variable domain, with remaining parts taken from reference TRBV7-3 and TRBJ2-3, reads GAGVSQTPSNKVTEKGKYVELRCDPISGHTALYWYRQSLGQGPEFLIYFQGTGAADDSGLPNDRFFAVRPEGSVSTLKIQRTERGDSAVYLCASSRLGGFTDTQYFGPGTRLTVL.

The chain links TRBV9 to TRBJ1-2; no reliable D call. Per the germline V gene, CDR1 is SGDLS and CDR2 is YYNGEE. V was trimmed by 0 bases and J by 8 bases, leaving 14 bases between them. There are 14 residues in the CDR3. CDR3 nucleotide sequence: TGTGCCAGCAGCGTAGATGGCAGGATGGGCGGCTACACCTTC. This gives the protein CASSVDGRMGGYTF.

This chain connects TRBV7-6 to TRBJ1-3, with D hard to call. CDR3 length: 17 residues. Deletions cut 1 base from V and 4 bases from J, with 17 bases between. The germline V gene encodes CDR1 SGHVS and CDR2 FNYEAQ. CDR3 loop: CASSLVPGMIGGNTIYF. Written as DNA, the CDR3 is TGTGCCAGCAGCTTAGTCCCGGGGATGATTGGAGGAAACACCATATATTTT.

For the CDR3, the DNA is TGTGCCAGCCATCGCGGAAGAGAGGGCACTGAAGCTTTCTTT. This gives the protein CASHRGREGTEAFF. This chain uses TRBV28 with TRBJ1-1; D gene unclear. Germline V gives CDR1 MDHEN, CDR2 SYDVKM. The CDR3 length is 14 residues. V lost 8 bases to trimming and J lost 4 bases, with 17 bases between them.

The chain combines TRBV7-2 with TRBJ2-7; possibly TRBD2 for D (6 bases). The germline CDR1 and CDR2 sequences are SGHTA and FQGNSA. V lost 6 bases and J 2 bases, leaving 14 bases between the germline ends. The CDR3 totals 14 residues. This CDR3 reads CASSPRDGTYEQYF. DNA for the CDR3: TGTGCCAGCAGTCCGCGGGACGGTACCTACGAGCAGTACTTC. The entire variable domain, with the rest obtained from reference TRBV7-2 and TRBJ2-7, is as follows: GAGVSQSPSNKVTEKGKDVELRCDPISGHTALYWYRQSLGQGLEFLIYFQGNSAPDKSGLPSDRFSAERTGGSVSTLTIQRTQQEDSAVYLCASSPRDGTYEQYFGPGTRLTVT.

The chain couples TRBV5-4 to TRBJ2-3; D unclear. V lost 0 bases and J lost 1, with 15 bases in between. This CDR3 spans 17 amino acids. Germline V gives CDR1 SGHNT, CDR2 YYREEE (reference sequence). The CDR3 loop is CASSLAVLGQGTDTQYF. The DNA of the CDR3 is TGTGCCAGCAGCTTGGCCGTGTTGGGTCAGGGCACAGATACGCAGTATTTT.

The V and J genes are TRBV7-2 and TRBJ1-1; no reliable D call. This CDR3 region has 15 residues. Trimming pared 2 bases from V and 1 base from J, leaving 11 bases between. Germline CDR1 reads SGHTA; CDR2 reads FQGNSA. CDR3 amino acids: CASSLTRHPNTEAFF. The CDR3 DNA follows: TGTGCCAGCAGCTTAACGCGGCACCCGAACACTGAAGCTTTCTTT.

The chain combines TRBV4-3 with TRBJ1-6; D gene uncertain. V was shortened by 0 bases and J by 0 bases, with 18 bases between the two germline ends. The CDR3 is 20 residues long. Germline lookup yields CDR1 LGHNA and CDR2 YSLEER. CDR3 bases: TGCGCCAGCAGCCAAGAGGTCCCCCGAGGAGGCCGCTCCTATAATTCACCCCTCCACTTT. Translated, it gives CASSQEVPRGGRSYNSPLHF.

This clone has only a few counts. The J gene is TRBJ2-2, the V gene TRBV7-8; D unclear. CDR3 length equals 13 residues. Trimming shortened V by 5 bases and J by 5 bases, and 9 bases separated the two germline ends. Germline values: CDR1 SGHVS, CDR2 FQNEAQ. The chain's CDR3 is CASSPLVTGELFF. The CDR3 bases are TGTGCCAGCAGCCCTCTAGTAACCGGGGAGCTGTTTTTT.

This clone was detected a few times. The V call is TRBV29-1, the J call TRBJ2-7, with 12 bases aligning to TRBD2. CDR3 size: 16 residues. V trimming: 3 bases; J trimming: 3 bases; junction bases outside the gene matches: 9. Germline V gene sequence: CDR1 SQVTM, CDR2 ANQGSEA. The CDR3 spells CSVEGTSGGTNYEQYF. The CDR3 region has the DNA TGCAGCGTTGAGGGAACTAGCGGGGGGACAAACTACGAGCAGTACTTC.

In this sample, this clone turned up once. V and J are TRBV5-1 and TRBJ1-3; 8 bases align to TRBD1. The germline V gene has CDR1 SGHRS and CDR2 YFSETQ. The V and J ends lost 4 bases and 2 bases, in that order; junction bases with no gene match: 5. This CDR3 has 15 residues. The CDR3: CASSMDRVTGNTIYF. CDR3 in DNA: TGCGCCAGCAGCATGGACAGGGTGACTGGAAACACCATATATTTT.

This chain joins TRBV5-1 and TRBJ1-1; TRBD1 aligns across 8 bases. The CDR3 covers 14 residues. J was trimmed by 2 bases and V by 5 bases; bases with no gene match: 5. The germline CDR1 and CDR2 sequences are SGHRS and YFSETQ. The DNA for the CDR3 is TGCGCCAGCAGGGACCAGGGGGCAAACACTGAAGCTTTCTTT. Amino acids: CASRDQGANTEAFF.

This chain uses TRBV9 with TRBJ1-3; 8 bases map to TRBD1. Trimming at V came to 4 bases and at J to 2 bases, leaving 17 bases not matched to a gene. CDR3 length equals 19 residues. From germline, CDR1 is SGDLS and CDR2 YYNGEE. The CDR3 here is CASSTWDRPTPKTGNTIYF. In DNA, the CDR3 is TGTGCCAGCAGCACCTGGGACAGGCCTACTCCCAAGACTGGAAACACCATATATTTT. Complete variable domain (other parts from reference TRBV9 and TRBJ1-3): DSGVTQTPKHLITATGQRVTLRCSPRSGDLSVYWYQQSLDQGLQFLIQYYNGEERAKGNILERFSAQQFPDLHSELNLSSLELGDSALYFCASSTWDRPTPKTGNTIYFGEGSWLTVV.

This clone is labeled as medium-sized. This chain links TRBV4-1 with TRBJ2-5; TRBD1 aligns across 8 bases. Germline V gene sequence: CDR1 MGHRA, CDR2 YSYEKL. J gave up 5 bases and V 4 bases, and 12 bases lay outside the gene matches. The CDR3 covers 16 residues. The CDR3 is CASSRRKTGGYETQYF. The CDR3 DNA sequence: TGCGCCAGCAGCCGTAGGAAAACAGGGGGTTATGAGACCCAGTACTTC.

The V gene is TRBV6-1, the J gene TRBJ2-5; D is ambiguous. The ends were cut back, 3 bases at V and 5 bases at J, with 7 bases in the middle. This CDR3 contains 12 residues. From germline, CDR1 is MNHNS and CDR2 SASEGT. The CDR3 sequence is CASSDPTETQYF. CDR3 bases: TGTGCCAGCAGTGACCCTACCGAGACCCAGTACTTC.

This clone was counted a few times. This CDR3 reads CASSFRSGDGKTQYF. DNA of the CDR3: TGCGCCAGCAGCTTTCGTAGCGGGGATGGGAAGACCCAGTACTTC. The V and J genes are TRBV5-1 and TRBJ2-5; 8 bases line up with TRBD2. The J segment lost 6 bases and the V segment lost 2 bases, leaving 9 bases of the junction unmatched. CDR1 SGHRS and CDR2 YFSETQ come from the germline V gene. The CDR3 length is 15 residues.

The chain has TRBV4-1 and TRBJ2-7, with TRBD2 matching over 7 bases. V lost 4 bases and J lost 2; bases outside the gene matches: 11. Germline lookup yields CDR1 MGHRA and CDR2 YSYEKL. This CDR3 spans 16 amino acids. The CDR3 sequence is CASSRPRASGTYEQYF. For the CDR3, the DNA is TGCGCCAGCAGCCGCCCCCGGGCTAGCGGTACCTACGAGCAGTACTTC.

V and J are TRBV7-2 and TRBJ1-1; TRBD1 matches 8 bases. V lost 5 bases, J lost 3 bases, and 2 bases stayed unmatched. The CDR3 has 13 amino acids. The V gene's germline CDR1 is SGHTA and CDR2 FQGNSA. The CDR3 sequence: CASSPTGDTEAFF. CDR3 nucleotide sequence: TGTGCCAGCAGCCCGACAGGGGACACTGAAGCTTTCTTT.

The count of this clone is one. The gene calls are TRBV2 and TRBJ2-2; TRBD1 is a possible D gene (5 bases). The CDR3 contains 14 residues. V lost 6 bases and J lost 6, with 14 bases in between. CDR1 SNHLY and CDR2 FYNNEI come from the germline V gene. The CDR3 nucleotides read TGTGCCAGCAGAGATCCACCAGGGCCCGGGGAGCTGTTTTTT. The encoded protein is CASRDPPGPGELFF. The variable domain in full, completed from reference TRBV2 and TRBJ2-2, reads EPEVTQTPSHQVTQMGQEVILRCVPISNHLYFYWYRQILGQKVEFLVSFYNNEISEKSEIFDDQFSVERPDGSNFTLKIRSTKLEDSAMYFCASRDPPGPGELFFGEGSRLTVL.

This clone has just a few counts. The chain carries TRBV23-1 and TRBJ2-5, with 8 bases identical to TRBD2. TRBV23-1 is labeled an ORF, and its function is uncertain. The CDR3 is 16 amino acids. J gave up 4 bases and V 6 bases, and 13 bases lay outside the gene matches. Here the CDR3 reads CASSWCGGGRRETQYF. The DNA for the CDR3 is TGCGCCAGCAGCTGGTGTGGCGGGGGGCGTAGAGAGACCCAGTACTTC.

The rearrangement joins TRBV6-6 to TRBJ1-1; maybe TRBD1 (5 bases). Germline-derived CDR1 and CDR2 are MNHNY and SVGAGI (reference sequence). V was cut by 7 bases and J by 7 bases, with 10 bases left in between. This CDR3 region has 11 residues. The CDR3 DNA is TGTGCCAGCATGGCAGGGATTGAAGCTTTCTTT. Amino acid sequence: CASMAGIEAFF.

The chain links TRBV9 to TRBJ1-4; D is undetermined. Trimming pared 2 bases from V and 8 bases from J, leaving 13 bases between. The CDR3 totals 14 residues. Germline loops: CDR1 SGDLS, CDR2 YYNGEE. The CDR3 spells CASSVGAAREKLFF. In DNA, the CDR3 is TGTGCCAGCAGCGTCGGAGCGGCACGGGAAAAACTGTTTTTT.

The V call is TRBV7-2, the J call TRBJ1-1, with TRBD1 matching 7 bases. Trimming removed 4 bases from V and 7 bases from J; junction bases left unmatched: 9. The CDR3 is 14 residues long. CDR1 and CDR2 (germline): SGHTA, FQGNSA. CDR3 protein: CASSYLTGMDEAFF. CDR3 nucleotides: TGTGCCAGCAGCTACCTGACAGGGATGGATGAAGCTTTCTTT.

V and J are TRBV7-6 and TRBJ1-2, with TRBD1 identical over 7 bases. Germline V lookup: CDR1 SGHVS, CDR2 FNYEAQ. The V and J ends lost 5 bases and 1 base, in that order; junction bases with no gene match: 4. This CDR3 is built from 14 residues. CDR3 nucleotide sequence: TGTGCCAGCAGCCCGGGACAGAATAACTATGGCTACACCTTC. Translating it yields CASSPGQNNYGYTF.

V usage is TRBV5-1 and J usage is TRBJ2-7, with 7 nucleotides matching TRBD1. CDR3 length: 17 residues. The V gene end was trimmed by 0 bases and the J gene end by 3 bases; junction bases not matched to a gene: 12. Germline values: CDR1 SGHRS, CDR2 YFSETQ. The CDR3 bases are TGCGCCAGCAGCTTGGATGTTCCGACAGGGCGTCGCTACGAGCAGTACTTC. This codes for CASSLDVPTGRRYEQYF.

This chain joins TRBV4-2 and TRBJ2-1; weak D call: TRBD2 (6 bases). The CDR3 length is 15 residues. The ends were cut back, 1 base at V and 5 bases at J, with 12 bases in the middle. The germline CDR1 and CDR2 sequences are LGHNA and YNFKEQ. The CDR3: CASSQGDSGDNEQFF. The CDR3 DNA reads as TGTGCCAGCAGCCAAGGAGATAGCGGAGACAATGAGCAGTTCTTC.

The chain uses TRBV6-6 and TRBJ1-6; TRBD1 matches 9 bases. CDR1 and CDR2 from the germline V gene are MNHNY and SVGAGI (reference sequence). J gave up 7 bases and V 5 bases, and 9 bases lay outside the gene matches. This CDR3 is 16 amino acids long. CDR3 DNA sequence: TGTGCCAGCAGTACCCCAACAGGGGGCGCGAATTCACCCCTCCACTTT. This codes for CASSTPTGGANSPLHF.

The chain recombines TRBV5-4 with TRBJ1-1, with D possibly TRBD1 on 6 matching bases. CDR3 length: 15 amino acids. CDR1 is SGHNT, CDR2 YYREEE, per germline (reference sequence). V lost 4 bases and J 0 bases, leaving 13 bases between the germline ends. CDR3: CASSPDRPLNTEAFF. In DNA form, the CDR3 reads TGTGCCAGCAGCCCGGACAGACCCCTGAACACTGAAGCTTTCTTT.

The chain links TRBV6-5 to TRBJ1-1; D not certain. The CDR3 runs 13 residues. CDR1 is MNHEY and CDR2 is SVGAGI in the germline V gene. V lost 4 bases and J lost 4, with 10 bases in between. The CDR3 DNA is TGTGCCAGCAGTTTAGACTGGAGCACTGAAGCTTTCTTT. This translates into CASSLDWSTEAFF.